This entry features one T cell receptor (beta chain) sequence. Its specificity is not known. Regarding time point: pre-sensitization, week 0. Treatment here: therapeutic diphenylcyclopropenone sensitization with weekly scalp DPC. The V end was cut by 6 bases, the J end by 6 bases, with 17 bases between. This CDR3 spans 14 amino acids. Germline values: CDR1 SNHLY, CDR2 FYNNEI. This entry comes from a study of human T cells and chemical hapten exposure. Overall study context: DPC (0.01%) was patch tested on the upper back and read at 6 days. How much TCR each sample yielded varied, mostly because pooled library volumes differed slightly.

General study results and limits: Alopecia was present in the donors, so their immune response may differ from healthy people's.

Using its own MiXCR run on the RACE reads, TCRdb lists one record per CDR3 protein. The top ten hold less than 9% of the sample, which has around 350,000 distinct CDR3 sequences, about 5% seen once. This sequence was found in a woman aged 18-30 years with alopecia areata. Some clones in this sample may be carry-over from other donors' samples. The chain joins TRBV2 to TRBJ1-1; D is unclear. The sample here was whole blood, taken in connection with sensitization to the hapten diphenylcyclopropenone (DPC). The CDR3 sequence is CASRADRPGSEAFF. CDR3 DNA sequence: TGTGCCAGCAGGGCCGATCGTCCGGGATCTGAAGCTTTCTTT.